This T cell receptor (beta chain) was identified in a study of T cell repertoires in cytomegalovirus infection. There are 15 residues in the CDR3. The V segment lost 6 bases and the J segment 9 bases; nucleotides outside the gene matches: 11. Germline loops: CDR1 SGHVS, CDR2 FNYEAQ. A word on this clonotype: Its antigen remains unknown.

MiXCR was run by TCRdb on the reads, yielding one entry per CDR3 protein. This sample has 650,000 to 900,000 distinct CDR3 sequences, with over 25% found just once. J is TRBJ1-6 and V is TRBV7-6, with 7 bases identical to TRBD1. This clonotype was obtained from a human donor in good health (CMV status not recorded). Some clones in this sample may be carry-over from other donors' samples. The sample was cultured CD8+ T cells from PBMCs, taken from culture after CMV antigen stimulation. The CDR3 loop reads CASRISYRGGSPLHF. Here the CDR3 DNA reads TGTGCCAGCAGGATCTCCTACAGGGGTGGTTCACCCCTCCACTTT.